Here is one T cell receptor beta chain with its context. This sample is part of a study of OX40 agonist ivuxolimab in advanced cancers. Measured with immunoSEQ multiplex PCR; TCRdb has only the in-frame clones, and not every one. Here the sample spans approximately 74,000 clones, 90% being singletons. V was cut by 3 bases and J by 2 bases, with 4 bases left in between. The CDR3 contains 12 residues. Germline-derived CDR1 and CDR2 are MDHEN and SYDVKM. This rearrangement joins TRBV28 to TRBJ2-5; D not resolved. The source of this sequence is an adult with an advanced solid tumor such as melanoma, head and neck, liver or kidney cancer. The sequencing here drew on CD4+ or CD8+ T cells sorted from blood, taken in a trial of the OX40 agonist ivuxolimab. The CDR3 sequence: CASSFPQETQYF. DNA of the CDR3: TGTGCCAGCAGTTTTCCTCAAGAGACCCAGTACTTC.